The T cell receptor beta chain described here comes from a study of T cells in Graves' hyperthyroidism and ophthalmopathy. This clonotype has a handful of counts. Its antigen remains unidentified. The PBMCs had their origin in roughly 9.8 ml of fresh peripheral blood. RNA transcripts were the template for amplifying TCR beta CDR3 regions. The primer set for the first-round RT-PCR of the TCR CDR3 was HTBI. MiXCR was run by TCRdb on the multiplex PCR reads, yielding one entry per CDR3 protein. The table includes 650,000 to 850,000 distinct CDR3 sequences, 18% detected once. There are 16 residues in the CDR3. The V and J ends lost 3 bases and 4 bases, in that order; junction bases with no gene match: 7. Germline V gene data show CDR1 as SGHTA and CDR2 as FQGNSA. Broader study findings: Expanded thyroid clonotypes (above 0.001) were mostly also found in blood. The model predicted ophthalmopathy a median roughly six months before onset.

The chain joins TRBV7-2 to TRBJ2-2; 8 bases align to TRBD1. The sequencing input was blood. The origin of this receptor is a woman aged 45-60 years with Graves' hyperthyroidism that later progressed to Graves' ophthalmopathy. The DNA of the CDR3 is TGTGCCAGCAGCTTGGACAGGGTCGGAGGCACCGGGGAGCTGTTTTTT. Translated, it gives CASSLDRVGGTGELFF.